The clone carrying this T cell receptor beta chain was observed a few times. Its specificity is not known. Mismatch with germline at one junction end may stem from a read error. These data originate in a study of T cell repertoires in cytomegalovirus infection. Study-wide context: Public TCR beta signatures marked donors with CMV infection and the matching HLA. Study results and limitations: Public TCR beta family frequency separated CMV-and-HLA carriers, including in an independent cohort. Across the ex vivo response, the dominant clonotypes were HLA-C-restricted CMV-specific TCR beta clonotypes.

Germline V gives CDR1 SGHRS, CDR2 YFSETQ. The CDR3 has 16 residues. TCRdb called the reads again in MiXCR, with one record for every CDR3 protein. This repertoire shows roughly 600,000 distinct CDR3 sequences, around 24% found once; its top ten account for 6.5% to 10%. The chain carries TRBV5-1 and TRBJ2-7, with 10 bases identical to TRBD2. The TCR comes from a human donor in good health (CMV status not recorded). Some clones in this sample may be carry-over from other donors' samples. Material for sequencing was CD8+ T cells from PBMCs. Written as DNA, the CDR3 is TGCGCCAGCAGCTTGGGCCTAGCGGGGGCCTCCCACGAGCAGTACTTC. This translates into CASSLGLAGASHEQYF.